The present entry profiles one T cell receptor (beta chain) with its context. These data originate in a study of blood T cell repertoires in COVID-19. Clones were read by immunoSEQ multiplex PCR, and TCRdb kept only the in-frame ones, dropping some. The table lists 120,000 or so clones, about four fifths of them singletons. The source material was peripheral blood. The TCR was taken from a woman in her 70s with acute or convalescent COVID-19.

The chain's CDR3 is CSVTTSEGADEKLFF. The CDR3 DNA is TGCAGCGTTACTACCTCGGAAGGCGCAGATGAAAAACTGTTTTTT. The V call is TRBV29-1, the J call TRBJ1-4; D remains ambiguous. Trimming shortened V by 5 bases and J by 6 bases, and 19 bases separated the two germline ends. Germline CDR1 and CDR2: SQVTM and ANQGSEA. The CDR3 extends over 15 amino acids. The entire variable domain, with the rest obtained from reference TRBV29-1 and TRBJ1-4, is as follows: SAVISQKPSRDICQRGTSLTIQCQVDSQVTMMFWYRQQPGQSLTLIATANQGSEATYESGFVIDKFPISRPNLTFSTLTVSNMSPEDSSIYLCSVTTSEGADEKLFFGSGTQLSVL.